This T cell receptor (beta chain) was recovered during a study of shared clonotypes between healthy human individuals. Notes on the study in general: Memory subsets generally showed lower estimated richness than naive subsets. Represented diversity, genetic and exposure-history alike, was limited by few donors.

In regard to this clone: Its target is not known.

TCRdb's copy holds only in-frame clones and misses some; the assay was immunoSEQ multiplex PCR. Of under 1,100,000 clones listed, under 80% are singletons. This CDR3 contains 11 residues. Trimming took off 1 base at V and 14 bases at J, with 8 bases between the two ends. Per germline, CDR1 MGHRA and CDR2 YSYEKL. The specimen was memory CD4+ T cells sorted from blood. As to subset: CD45RA-negative fraction. This receptor was taken from a man between 18 and 29 years old in good health. The chain has TRBV4-1 and TRBJ1-4; D gene unclear. In DNA form, the CDR3 reads TGCGCCAGCAGCCAAGTGGGCAGGCTGTTTTTT. Translated: CASSQVGRLFF.